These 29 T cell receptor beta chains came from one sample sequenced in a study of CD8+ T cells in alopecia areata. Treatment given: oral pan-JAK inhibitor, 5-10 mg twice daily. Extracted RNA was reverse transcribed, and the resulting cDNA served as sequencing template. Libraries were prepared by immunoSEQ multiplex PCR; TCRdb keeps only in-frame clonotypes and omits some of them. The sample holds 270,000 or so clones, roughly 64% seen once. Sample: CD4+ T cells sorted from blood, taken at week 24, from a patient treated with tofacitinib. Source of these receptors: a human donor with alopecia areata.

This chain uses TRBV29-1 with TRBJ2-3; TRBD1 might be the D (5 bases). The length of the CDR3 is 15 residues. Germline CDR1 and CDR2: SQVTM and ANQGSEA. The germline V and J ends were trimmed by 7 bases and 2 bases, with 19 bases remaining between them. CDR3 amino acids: CSAEEDIPSTDTQYF. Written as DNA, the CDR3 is TGCAGCGCCGAAGAGGACATCCCTTCCACAGATACGCAGTATTTT.

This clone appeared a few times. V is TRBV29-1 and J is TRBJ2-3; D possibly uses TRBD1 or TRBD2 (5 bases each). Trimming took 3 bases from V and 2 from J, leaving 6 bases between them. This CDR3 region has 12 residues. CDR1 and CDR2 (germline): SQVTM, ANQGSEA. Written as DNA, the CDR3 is TGCAGCGTTGAGGGGGTCACAGATACGCAGTATTTT. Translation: CSVEGVTDTQYF.

The CDR3 region is CASSPIQAGVNNEQFF. In DNA form, the CDR3 reads TGTGCCAGCTCACCCATTCAAGCGGGGGTGAACAATGAGCAGTTCTTC. This chain links TRBV18 with TRBJ2-1, with TRBD2 matching 8 bases. The CDR3 has 16 residues. V lost 3 bases to trimming and J lost 5 bases; unmatched junction nucleotides: 9. CDR1 and CDR2 from the germline V gene are KGHSH and LQKENI.

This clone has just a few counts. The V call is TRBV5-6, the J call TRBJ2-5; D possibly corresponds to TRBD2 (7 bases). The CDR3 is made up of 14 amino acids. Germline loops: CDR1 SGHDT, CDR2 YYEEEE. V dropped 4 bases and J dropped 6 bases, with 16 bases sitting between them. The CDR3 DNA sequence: TGTGCCAGCAGCCTGGGGGCTAGCGGTCAGACCCAGTACTTC. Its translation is CASSLGASGQTQYF.

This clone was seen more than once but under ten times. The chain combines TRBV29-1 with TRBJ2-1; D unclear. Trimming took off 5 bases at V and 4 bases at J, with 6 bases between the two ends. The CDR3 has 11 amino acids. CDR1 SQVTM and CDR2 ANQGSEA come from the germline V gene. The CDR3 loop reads CSVRVYNEQFF. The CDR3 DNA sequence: TGCAGCGTTAGAGTATACAATGAGCAGTTCTTC.

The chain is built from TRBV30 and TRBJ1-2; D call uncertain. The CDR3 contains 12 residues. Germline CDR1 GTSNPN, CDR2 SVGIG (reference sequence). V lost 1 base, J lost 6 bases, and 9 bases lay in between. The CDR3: CAWSEYRDGYTF. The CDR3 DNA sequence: TGTGCCTGGAGTGAATACCGGGATGGCTACACCTTC.

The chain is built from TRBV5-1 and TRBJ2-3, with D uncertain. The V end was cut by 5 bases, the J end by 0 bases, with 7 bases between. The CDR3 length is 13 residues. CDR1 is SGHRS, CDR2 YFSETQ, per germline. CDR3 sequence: CASSRSSTDTQYF. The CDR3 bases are TGCGCCAGCAGTCGGTCTAGCACAGATACGCAGTATTTT.

CDR3 in DNA: TGCGCCAGCAGCCAAGAACGACAGCGCTCTGGGGCCAACGTCCTGACTTTC. Its protein is CASSQERQRSGANVLTF. The V and J genes are TRBV4-3 and TRBJ2-6, with a weak D call TRBD1 (5 bases). The germline V gene has CDR1 LGHNA and CDR2 YSLEER. The CDR3 sequence is 17 residues long. The ends were cut back, 0 bases at V and 0 bases at J, with 9 bases in the middle.

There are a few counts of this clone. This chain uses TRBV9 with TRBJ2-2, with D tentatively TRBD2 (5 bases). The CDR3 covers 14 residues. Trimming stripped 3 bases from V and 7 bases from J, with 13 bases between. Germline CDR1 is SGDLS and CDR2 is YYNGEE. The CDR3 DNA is TGTGCCAGCAGCGGGACCACTGAGGGCGGGGAGCTGTTTTTT. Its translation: CASSGTTEGGELFF.

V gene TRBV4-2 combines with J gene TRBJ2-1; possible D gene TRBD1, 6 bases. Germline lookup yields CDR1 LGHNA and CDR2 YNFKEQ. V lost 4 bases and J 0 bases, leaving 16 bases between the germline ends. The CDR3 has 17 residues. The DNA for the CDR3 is TGTGCCAGCAGCCGGTACTCAGGACAGATCTCCTACAATGAGCAGTTCTTC. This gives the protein CASSRYSGQISYNEQFF.

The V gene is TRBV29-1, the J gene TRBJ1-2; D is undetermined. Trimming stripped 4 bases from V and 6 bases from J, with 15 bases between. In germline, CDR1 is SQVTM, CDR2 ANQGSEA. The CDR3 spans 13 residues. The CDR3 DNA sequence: TGCAGCGTTGGTGCGGGGTTCGTCCATGGCTACACCTTC. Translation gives CSVGAGFVHGYTF.

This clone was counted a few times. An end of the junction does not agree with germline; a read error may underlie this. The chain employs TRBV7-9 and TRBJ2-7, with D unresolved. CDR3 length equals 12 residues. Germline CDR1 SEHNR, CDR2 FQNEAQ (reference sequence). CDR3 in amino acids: CASTSIGTAQHF. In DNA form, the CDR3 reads TGTGCCAGCACGTCCATTGGCACCGCCCAGCACTTC.

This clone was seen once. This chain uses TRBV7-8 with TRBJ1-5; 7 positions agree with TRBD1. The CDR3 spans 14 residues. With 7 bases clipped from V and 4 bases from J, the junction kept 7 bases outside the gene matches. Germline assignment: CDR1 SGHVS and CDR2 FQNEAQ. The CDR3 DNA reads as TGTGCCAGCACAGCCGGGACAGCAAATCAGCCCCAGCATTTT. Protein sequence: CASTAGTANQPQHF.

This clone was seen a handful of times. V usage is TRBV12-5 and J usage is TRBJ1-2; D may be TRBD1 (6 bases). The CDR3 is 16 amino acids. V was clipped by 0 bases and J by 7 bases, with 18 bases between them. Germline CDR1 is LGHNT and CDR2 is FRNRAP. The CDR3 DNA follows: TGTGCTAGTGGTTTGGTAACGGGGGATACAGGGTTTGGCTACACCTTC. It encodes CASGLVTGDTGFGYTF.

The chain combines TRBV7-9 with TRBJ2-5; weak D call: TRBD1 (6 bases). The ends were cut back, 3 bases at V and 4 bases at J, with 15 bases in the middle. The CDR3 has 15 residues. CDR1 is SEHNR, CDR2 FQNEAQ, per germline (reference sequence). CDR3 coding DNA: TGTGCCAGCAGCTTGTTGAACAGGGATTCAGAGACCCAGTACTTC. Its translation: CASSLLNRDSETQYF.

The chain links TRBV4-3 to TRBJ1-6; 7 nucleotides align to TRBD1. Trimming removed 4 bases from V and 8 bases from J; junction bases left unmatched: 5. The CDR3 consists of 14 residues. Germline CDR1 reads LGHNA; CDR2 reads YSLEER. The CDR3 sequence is CASSLRQGDSPLHF. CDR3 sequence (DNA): TGCGCCAGCAGCCTGCGACAGGGAGATTCACCCCTCCACTTT.

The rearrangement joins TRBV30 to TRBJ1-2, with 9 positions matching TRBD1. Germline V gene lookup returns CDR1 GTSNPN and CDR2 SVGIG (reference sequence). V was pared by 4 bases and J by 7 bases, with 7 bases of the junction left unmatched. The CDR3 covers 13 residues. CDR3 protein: CAWKGQGTSGYTF. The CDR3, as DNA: TGTGCCTGGAAGGGACAGGGAACTAGTGGCTACACCTTC.

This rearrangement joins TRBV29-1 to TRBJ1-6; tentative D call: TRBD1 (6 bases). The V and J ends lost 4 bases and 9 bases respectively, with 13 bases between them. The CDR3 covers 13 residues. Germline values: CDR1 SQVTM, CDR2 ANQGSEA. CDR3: CSVAFQGGSPLHF. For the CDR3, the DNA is TGCAGCGTTGCCTTCCAAGGGGGTTCACCCCTCCACTTT.

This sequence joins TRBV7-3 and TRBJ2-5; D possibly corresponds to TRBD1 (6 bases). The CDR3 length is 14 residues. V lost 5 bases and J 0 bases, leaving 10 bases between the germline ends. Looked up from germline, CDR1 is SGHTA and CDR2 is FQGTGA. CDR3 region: CASSRNRDQETQYF. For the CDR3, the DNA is TGTGCCAGCAGCCGCAACAGGGACCAAGAGACCCAGTACTTC.

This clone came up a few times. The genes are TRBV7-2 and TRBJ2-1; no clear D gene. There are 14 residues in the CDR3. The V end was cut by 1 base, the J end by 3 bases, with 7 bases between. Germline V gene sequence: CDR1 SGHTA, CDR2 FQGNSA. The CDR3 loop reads CASSLGQIYNEQFF. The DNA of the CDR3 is TGTGCCAGCAGCTTAGGTCAAATCTACAATGAGCAGTTCTTC. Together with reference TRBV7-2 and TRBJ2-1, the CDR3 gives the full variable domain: GAGVSQSPSNKVTEKGKDVELRCDPISGHTALYWYRQSLGQGLEFLIYFQGNSAPDKSGLPSDRFSAERTGGSVSTLTIQRTQQEDSAVYLCASSLGQIYNEQFFGPGTRLTVL.

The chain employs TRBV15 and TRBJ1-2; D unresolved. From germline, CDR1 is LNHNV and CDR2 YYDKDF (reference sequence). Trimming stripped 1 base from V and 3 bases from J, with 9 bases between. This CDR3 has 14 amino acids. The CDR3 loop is CATSRGAWDYGYTF. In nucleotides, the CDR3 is TGTGCCACCAGCAGAGGGGCGTGGGACTATGGCTACACCTTC.

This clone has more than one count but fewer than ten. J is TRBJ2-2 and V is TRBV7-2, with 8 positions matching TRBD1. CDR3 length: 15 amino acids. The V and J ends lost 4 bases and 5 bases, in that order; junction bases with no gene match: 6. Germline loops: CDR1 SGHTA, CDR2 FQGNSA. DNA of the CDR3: TGTGCCAGCAGCTCCAGACAGGGGAGGACCGGGGAGCTGTTTTTT. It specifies CASSSRQGRTGELFF.

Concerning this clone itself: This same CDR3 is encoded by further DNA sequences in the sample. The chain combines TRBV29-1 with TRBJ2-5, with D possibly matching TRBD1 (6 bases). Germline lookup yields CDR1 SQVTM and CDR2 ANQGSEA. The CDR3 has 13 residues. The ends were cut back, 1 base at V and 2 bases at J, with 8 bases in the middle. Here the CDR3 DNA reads TGCAGCGTTGAAGCGAGGGGGCAAGAGACCCAGTACTTC. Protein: CSVEARGQETQYF.

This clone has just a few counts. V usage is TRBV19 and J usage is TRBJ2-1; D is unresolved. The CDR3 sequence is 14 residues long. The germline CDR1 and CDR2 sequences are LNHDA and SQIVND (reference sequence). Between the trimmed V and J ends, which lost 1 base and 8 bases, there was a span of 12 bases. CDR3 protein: CASSIGLGSHEQFF. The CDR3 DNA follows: TGTGCCAGTAGTATAGGCCTGGGGTCGCATGAGCAGTTCTTC.

DNA for the CDR3: TGCAGCGTGGGCCAAATTATGAACACTGAAGCTTTCTTT. This encodes CSVGQIMNTEAFF. This chain uses TRBV29-1 with TRBJ1-1; no clear D gene. CDR1 is SQVTM and CDR2 is ANQGSEA in the germline V gene. V was trimmed by 6 bases and J by 0 bases, leaving 11 bases between them. The CDR3 consists of 13 residues.

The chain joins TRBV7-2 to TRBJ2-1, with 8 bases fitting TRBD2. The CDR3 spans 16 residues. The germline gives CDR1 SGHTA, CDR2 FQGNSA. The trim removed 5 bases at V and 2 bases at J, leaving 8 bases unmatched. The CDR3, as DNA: TGTGCCAGCAGCGCAGAAAGCGGGGGTGCCTACAATGAGCAGTTCTTC. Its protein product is CASSAESGGAYNEQFF.

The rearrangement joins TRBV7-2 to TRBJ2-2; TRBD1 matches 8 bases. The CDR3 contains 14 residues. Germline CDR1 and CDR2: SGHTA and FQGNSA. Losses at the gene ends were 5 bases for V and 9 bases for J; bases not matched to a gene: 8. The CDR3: CASSADRGGRELFF. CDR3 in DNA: TGTGCCAGCAGCGCCGACAGGGGTGGCCGGGAGCTGTTTTTT.

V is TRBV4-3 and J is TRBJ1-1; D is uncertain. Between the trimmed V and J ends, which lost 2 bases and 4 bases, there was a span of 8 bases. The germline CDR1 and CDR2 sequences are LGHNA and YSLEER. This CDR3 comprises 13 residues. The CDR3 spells CASSQRSGTEAFF. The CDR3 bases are TGCGCCAGCAGCCAACGTTCGGGCACTGAAGCTTTCTTT.

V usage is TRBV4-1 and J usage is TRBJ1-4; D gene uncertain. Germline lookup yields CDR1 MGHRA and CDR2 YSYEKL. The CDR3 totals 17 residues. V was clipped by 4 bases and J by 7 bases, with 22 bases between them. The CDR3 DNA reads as TGCGCCAGCAGCCCAGCCAACCCCCCCGCGGTCGGTGAAAAACTGTTTTTT. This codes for CASSPANPPAVGEKLFF.